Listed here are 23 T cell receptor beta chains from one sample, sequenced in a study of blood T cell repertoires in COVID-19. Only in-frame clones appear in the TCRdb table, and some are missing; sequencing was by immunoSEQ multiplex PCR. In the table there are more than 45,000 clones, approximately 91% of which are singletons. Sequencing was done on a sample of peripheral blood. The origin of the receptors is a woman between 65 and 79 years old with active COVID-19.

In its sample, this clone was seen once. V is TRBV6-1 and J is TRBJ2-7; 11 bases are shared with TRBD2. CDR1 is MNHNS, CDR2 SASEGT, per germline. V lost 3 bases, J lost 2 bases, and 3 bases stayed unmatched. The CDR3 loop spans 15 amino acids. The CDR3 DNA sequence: TGTGCCAGCAGTGAGACTAGCGGGGTACCCTACGAGCAGTACTTC. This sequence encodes CASSETSGVPYEQYF.

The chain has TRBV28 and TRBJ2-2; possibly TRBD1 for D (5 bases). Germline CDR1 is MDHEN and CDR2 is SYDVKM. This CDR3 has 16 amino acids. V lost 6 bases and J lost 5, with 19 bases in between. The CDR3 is CASSLRPGWGTGELFF. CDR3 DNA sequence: TGTGCCAGCAGCCTTAGGCCAGGGTGGGGTACCGGGGAGCTGTTTTTT.

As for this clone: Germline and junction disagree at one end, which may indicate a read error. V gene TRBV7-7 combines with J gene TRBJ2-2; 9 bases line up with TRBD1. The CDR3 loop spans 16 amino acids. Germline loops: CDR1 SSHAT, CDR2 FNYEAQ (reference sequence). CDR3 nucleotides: TGTGCTAGCAGCTTAAATCCGGGACAGGGAACCGGGGAGCTGTTTTTT. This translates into CASSLNPGQGTGELFF.

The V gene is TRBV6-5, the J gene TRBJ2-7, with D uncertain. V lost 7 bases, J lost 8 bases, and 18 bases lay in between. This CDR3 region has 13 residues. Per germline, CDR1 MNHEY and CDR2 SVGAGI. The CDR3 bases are TGTGCCAGCATATCAGCCGGGTCGTACAAGCAGTACTTC. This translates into CASISAGSYKQYF.

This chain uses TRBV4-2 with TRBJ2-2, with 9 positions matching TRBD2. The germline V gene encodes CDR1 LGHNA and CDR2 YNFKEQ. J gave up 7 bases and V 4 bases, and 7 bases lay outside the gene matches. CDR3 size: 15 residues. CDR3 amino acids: CASSRVAGALGELFF. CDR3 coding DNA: TGTGCCAGCAGCCGAGTAGCGGGAGCCCTCGGGGAGCTGTTTTTT.

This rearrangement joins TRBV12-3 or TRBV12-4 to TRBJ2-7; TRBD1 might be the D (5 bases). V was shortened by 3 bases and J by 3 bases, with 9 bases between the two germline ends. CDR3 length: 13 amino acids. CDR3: CASSFSQGYEQYF. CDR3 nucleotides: TGTGCCAGCAGTTTTTCGCAGGGCTACGAGCAGTACTTC.

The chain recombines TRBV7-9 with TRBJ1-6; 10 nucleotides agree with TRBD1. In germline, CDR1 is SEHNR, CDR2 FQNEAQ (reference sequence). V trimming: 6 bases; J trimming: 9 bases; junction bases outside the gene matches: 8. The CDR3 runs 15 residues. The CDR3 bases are TGTGCCAGCAGGGGGACAGGGGTAGAGGGTTCACCCCTCCACTTT. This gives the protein CASRGTGVEGSPLHF.

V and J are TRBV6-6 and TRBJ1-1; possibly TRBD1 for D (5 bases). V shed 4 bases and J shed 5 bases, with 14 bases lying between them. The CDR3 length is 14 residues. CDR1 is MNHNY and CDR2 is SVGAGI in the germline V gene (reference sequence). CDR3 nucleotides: TGTGCCAGCAGTTCTCAGGGATCTAATACTGAAGCTTTCTTT. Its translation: CASSSQGSNTEAFF.

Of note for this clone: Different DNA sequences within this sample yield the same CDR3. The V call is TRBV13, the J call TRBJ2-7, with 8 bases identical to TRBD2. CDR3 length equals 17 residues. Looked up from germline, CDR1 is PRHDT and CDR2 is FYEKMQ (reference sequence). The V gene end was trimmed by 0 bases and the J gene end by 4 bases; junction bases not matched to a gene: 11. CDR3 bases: TGTGCCAGCAGCTTAGGCCTCCCCAGCGGGAGTGGGTACGAGCAGTACTTC. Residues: CASSLGLPSGSGYEQYF.

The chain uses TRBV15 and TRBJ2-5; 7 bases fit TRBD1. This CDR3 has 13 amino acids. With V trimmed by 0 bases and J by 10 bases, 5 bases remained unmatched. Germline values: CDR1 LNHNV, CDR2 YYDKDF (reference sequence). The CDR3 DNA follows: TGTGCCACCAGCAGAGAACCAGGGGGACGCCAGTACTTC. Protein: CATSREPGGRQYF. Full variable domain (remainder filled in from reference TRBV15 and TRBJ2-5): DAMVIQNPRYQVTQFGKPVTLSCSQTLNHNVMYWYQQKSSQAPKLLFHYYDKDFNNEADTPDNFQSRRPNTSFCFLDIRSPGLGDTAMYLCATSREPGGRQYFGPGTRLLVL.

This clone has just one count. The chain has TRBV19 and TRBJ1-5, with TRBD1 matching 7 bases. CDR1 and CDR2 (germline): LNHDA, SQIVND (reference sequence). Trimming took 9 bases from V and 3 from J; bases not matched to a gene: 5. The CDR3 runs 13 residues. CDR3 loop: CASRDRDNQPQHF. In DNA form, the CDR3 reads TGTGCCAGCAGAGACAGGGACAATCAGCCCCAGCATTTT.

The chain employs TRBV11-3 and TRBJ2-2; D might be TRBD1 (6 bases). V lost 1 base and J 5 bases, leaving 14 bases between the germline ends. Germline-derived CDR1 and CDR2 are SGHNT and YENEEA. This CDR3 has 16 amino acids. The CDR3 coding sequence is TGTGCCAGCAGCTTAGTGGGCAGGGGTATGACCGGGGAGCTGTTTTTT. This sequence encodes CASSLVGRGMTGELFF.

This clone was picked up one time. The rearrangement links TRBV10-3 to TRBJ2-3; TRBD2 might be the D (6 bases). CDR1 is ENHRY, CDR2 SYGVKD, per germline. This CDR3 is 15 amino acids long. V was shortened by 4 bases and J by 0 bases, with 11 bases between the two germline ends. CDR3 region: CAISVTGDSTDTQYF. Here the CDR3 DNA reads TGTGCCATCAGTGTAACGGGAGATAGCACAGATACGCAGTATTTT.

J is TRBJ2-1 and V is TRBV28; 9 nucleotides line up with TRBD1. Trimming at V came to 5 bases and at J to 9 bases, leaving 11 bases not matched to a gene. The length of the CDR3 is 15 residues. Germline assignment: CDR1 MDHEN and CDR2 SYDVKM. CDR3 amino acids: CASSLRDRVLSEQFF. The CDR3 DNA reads TGTGCCAGCAGTCTACGGGACAGGGTTCTTAGTGAGCAGTTCTTC.

CDR3 residues: CASSFSGRAGEQFF. Here the CDR3 DNA reads TGTGCCAGCAGCTTTAGCGGGAGGGCCGGGGAGCAGTTCTTC. The genes are TRBV7-2 and TRBJ2-1; 11 bases map to TRBD2. J gave up 10 bases and V 3 bases, and 5 bases lay outside the gene matches. The CDR3 consists of 14 residues. Germline CDR1 reads SGHTA; CDR2 reads FQGNSA.

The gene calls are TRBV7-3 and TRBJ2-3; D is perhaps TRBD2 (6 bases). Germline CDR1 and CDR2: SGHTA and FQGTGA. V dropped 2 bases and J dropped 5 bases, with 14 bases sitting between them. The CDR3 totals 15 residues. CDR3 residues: CASSLRRVQVDTQYF. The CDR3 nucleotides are TGTGCCAGCAGCTTACGGAGGGTGCAGGTAGATACGCAGTATTTT.

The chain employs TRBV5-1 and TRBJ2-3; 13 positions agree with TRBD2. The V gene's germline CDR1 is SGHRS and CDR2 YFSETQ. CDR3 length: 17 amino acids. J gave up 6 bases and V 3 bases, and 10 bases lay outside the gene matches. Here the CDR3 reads CASSWIGLAGEGDTQYF. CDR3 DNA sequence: TGCGCCAGCAGCTGGATCGGACTAGCGGGAGAGGGGGATACGCAGTATTTT.

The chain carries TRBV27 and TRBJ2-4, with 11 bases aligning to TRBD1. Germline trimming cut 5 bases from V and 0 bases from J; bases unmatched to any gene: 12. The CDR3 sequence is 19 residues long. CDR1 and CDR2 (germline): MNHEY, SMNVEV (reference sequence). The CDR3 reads CASSPTGTGGFVAKNIQYF. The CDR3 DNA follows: TGTGCCAGCAGTCCAACCGGGACAGGGGGATTTGTAGCCAAAAACATTCAGTACTTC.

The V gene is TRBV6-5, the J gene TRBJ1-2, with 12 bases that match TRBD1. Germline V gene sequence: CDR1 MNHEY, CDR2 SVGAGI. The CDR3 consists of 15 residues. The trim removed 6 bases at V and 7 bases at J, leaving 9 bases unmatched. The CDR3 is CASSTGTGGMSGYTF. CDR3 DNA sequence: TGTGCCAGCAGCACCGGGACAGGGGGCATGAGTGGCTACACCTTC.

The DNA of the CDR3 is TGTGCCAGCAGTACCCGGGACAGGGCTTATGGCTACACCTTC. Encoded protein: CASSTRDRAYGYTF. This chain connects TRBV5-6 to TRBJ1-2; 9 bases align to TRBD1. This CDR3 is built from 14 residues. J lost 5 bases, V lost 5 bases, and 7 bases had no gene match. Germline assignment: CDR1 SGHDT and CDR2 YYEEEE.

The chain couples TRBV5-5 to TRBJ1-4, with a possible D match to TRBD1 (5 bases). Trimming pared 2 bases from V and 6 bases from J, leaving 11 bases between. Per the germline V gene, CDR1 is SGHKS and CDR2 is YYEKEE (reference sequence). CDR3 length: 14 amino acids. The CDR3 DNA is TGTGCCAGCAGCTTTAACGGGGGTGATGAAAAACTGTTTTTT. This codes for CASSFNGGDEKLFF.

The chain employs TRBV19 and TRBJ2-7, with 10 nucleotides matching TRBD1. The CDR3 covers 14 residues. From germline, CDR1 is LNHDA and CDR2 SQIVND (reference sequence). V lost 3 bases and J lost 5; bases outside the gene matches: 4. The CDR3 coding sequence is TGTGCCAGTAGTATTTCCGGGACAGGGGACGAGCAGTACTTC. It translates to CASSISGTGDEQYF.

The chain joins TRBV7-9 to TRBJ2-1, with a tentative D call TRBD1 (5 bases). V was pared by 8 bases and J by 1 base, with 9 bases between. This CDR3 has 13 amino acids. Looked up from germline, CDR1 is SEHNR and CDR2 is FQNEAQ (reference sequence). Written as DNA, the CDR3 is TGTGCCAGCCCTCAGGGTTCCTACAATGAGCAGTTCTTC. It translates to CASPQGSYNEQFF.